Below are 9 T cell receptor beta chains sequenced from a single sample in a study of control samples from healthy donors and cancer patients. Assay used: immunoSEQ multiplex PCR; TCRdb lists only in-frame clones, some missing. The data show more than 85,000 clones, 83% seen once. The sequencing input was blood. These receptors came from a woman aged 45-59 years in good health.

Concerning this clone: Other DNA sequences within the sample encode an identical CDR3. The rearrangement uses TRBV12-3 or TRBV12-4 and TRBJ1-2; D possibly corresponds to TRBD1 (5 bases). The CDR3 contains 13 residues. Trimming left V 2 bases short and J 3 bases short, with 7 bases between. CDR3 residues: CASSLQGYYGYTF. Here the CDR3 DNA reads TGTGCCAGCAGTTTACAGGGCTACTATGGCTACACCTTC.

The CDR3 reads CASSPGQNSGNTIYF. CDR3 coding DNA: TGTGCCAGTTCGCCGGGACAGAACTCTGGAAACACCATATATTTT. V gene TRBV9 combines with J gene TRBJ1-3; 7 bases agree with TRBD1. This CDR3 has 15 residues. Trimming took 8 bases from V and 0 from J; bases not matched to a gene: 8. The germline V gene has CDR1 SGDLS and CDR2 YYNGEE.

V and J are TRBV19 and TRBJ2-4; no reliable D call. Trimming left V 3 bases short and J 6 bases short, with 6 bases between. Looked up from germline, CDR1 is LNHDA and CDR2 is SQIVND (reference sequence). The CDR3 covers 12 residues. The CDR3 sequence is CASSMGLNIQYF. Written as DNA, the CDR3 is TGTGCCAGTAGTATGGGGTTAAACATTCAGTACTTC. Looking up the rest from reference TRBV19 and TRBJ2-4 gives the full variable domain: DGGITQSPKYLFRKEGQNVTLSCEQNLNHDAMYWYRQDPGQGLRLIYYSQIVNDFQKGDIAEGYSVSREKKESFPLTVTSAQKNPTAFYLCASSMGLNIQYFGAGTRLSVL.

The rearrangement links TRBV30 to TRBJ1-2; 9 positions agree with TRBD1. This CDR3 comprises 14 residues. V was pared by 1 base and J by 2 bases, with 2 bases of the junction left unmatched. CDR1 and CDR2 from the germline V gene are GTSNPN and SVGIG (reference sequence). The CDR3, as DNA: TGTGCCTGGAGTGACAGGGGGCTCAACTATGGCTACACCTTC. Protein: CAWSDRGLNYGYTF.

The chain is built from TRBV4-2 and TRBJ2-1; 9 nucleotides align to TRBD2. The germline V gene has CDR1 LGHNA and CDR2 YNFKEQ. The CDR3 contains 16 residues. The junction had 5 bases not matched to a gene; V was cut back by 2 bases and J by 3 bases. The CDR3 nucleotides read TGTGCCAGCAGCCAAACCTCTAGCGGGGTCTACAATGAGCAGTTCTTC. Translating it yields CASSQTSSGVYNEQFF.

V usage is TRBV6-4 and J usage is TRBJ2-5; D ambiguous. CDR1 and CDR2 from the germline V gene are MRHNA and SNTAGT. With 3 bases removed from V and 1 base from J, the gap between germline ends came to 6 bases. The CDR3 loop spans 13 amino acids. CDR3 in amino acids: CASSENFQETQYF. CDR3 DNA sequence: TGTGCCAGCAGTGAAAACTTCCAAGAGACCCAGTACTTC.

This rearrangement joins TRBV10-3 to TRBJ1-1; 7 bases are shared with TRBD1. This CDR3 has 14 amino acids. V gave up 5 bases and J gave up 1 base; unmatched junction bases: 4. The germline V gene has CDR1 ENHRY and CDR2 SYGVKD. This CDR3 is CAISNRGSNTEAFF. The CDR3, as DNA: TGTGCCATCAGTAACAGGGGATCGAACACTGAAGCTTTCTTT.

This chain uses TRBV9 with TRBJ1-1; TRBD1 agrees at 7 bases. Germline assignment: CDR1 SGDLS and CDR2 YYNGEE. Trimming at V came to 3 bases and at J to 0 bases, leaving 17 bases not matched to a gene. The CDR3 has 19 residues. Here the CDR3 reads CASSGSYGQAERMNTEAFF. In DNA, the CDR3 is TGTGCCAGCAGCGGCAGCTATGGACAGGCAGAAAGAATGAACACTGAAGCTTTCTTT.

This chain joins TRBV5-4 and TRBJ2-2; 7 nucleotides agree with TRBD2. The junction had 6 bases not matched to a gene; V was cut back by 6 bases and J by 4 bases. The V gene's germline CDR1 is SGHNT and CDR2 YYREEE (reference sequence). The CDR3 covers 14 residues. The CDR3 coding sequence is TGTGCCAGCAACATGGGAGGGCCCACCGGGGAGCTGTTTTTT. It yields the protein CASNMGGPTGELFF.